These 9 T cell receptor beta chains were all obtained from the same sample, sequenced in a study of shared clonotypes between healthy human individuals. The method was immunoSEQ multiplex PCR; TCRdb's version includes in-frame clones alone and lacks a portion of them. The sample lists 2,500,000 or so clones, more than 80% occurring once. The sequenced material came from naive CD4+ T cells sorted from blood. The subset here: CD45RA+ positively selected. The receptor source for this set is a man between 18 and 29 years old in good health.

This CDR3 reads CASSARAMAAGELFF. CDR3 DNA: TGTGCCAGCAGCGCTCGGGCGATGGCCGCCGGGGAGCTGTTTTTT. This chain connects TRBV9 to TRBJ2-2; D remains unclear. This CDR3 region has 15 residues. The germline V gene has CDR1 SGDLS and CDR2 YYNGEE. V was pared by 3 bases and J by 6 bases, with 15 bases between.

The genes are TRBV9 and TRBJ1-3; D ambiguous. V lost 3 bases to trimming and J lost 2 bases, with 12 bases between them. Germline assignment: CDR1 SGDLS and CDR2 YYNGEE. This CDR3 has 15 residues. The CDR3 DNA follows: TGTGCCAGCAGCGCTACCTCTGAAGCTGGAAACACCATATATTTT. This gives the protein CASSATSEAGNTIYF.

The rearrangement links TRBV9 to TRBJ1-2; 7 nucleotides agree with TRBD1. Looked up from germline, CDR1 is SGDLS and CDR2 is YYNGEE. The J segment lost 9 bases and the V segment lost 2 bases, leaving 10 bases of the junction unmatched. CDR3 length: 14 amino acids. The chain's CDR3 is CASSVRGEVESYTF. CDR3 sequence (DNA): TGTGCCAGCAGCGTCAGGGGGGAAGTAGAGAGCTACACCTTC.

This clone was counted once. Other DNA sequences in this sample translate to the same CDR3. The J gene is TRBJ1-2, the V gene TRBV7-2, with D perhaps TRBD1 (6 bases). V was clipped by 1 base and J by 8 bases, with 8 bases between them. Germline-derived CDR1 and CDR2 are SGHTA and FQGNSA. The CDR3 is made up of 12 amino acids. As DNA, the CDR3 is TGTGCCAGCAGCTTAGACAGGGTAGGCTACACCTTC. This codes for CASSLDRVGYTF.

V usage is TRBV5-1 and J usage is TRBJ2-5; D uncertain. The length of the CDR3 is 14 residues. In germline, CDR1 is SGHRS, CDR2 YFSETQ. Trimming cost V 7 bases and J 6 bases, with 19 bases left between them. The CDR3 reads CASAPGLEEQTQYF. The CDR3 nucleotides are TGCGCCAGCGCCCCGGGCCTCGAGGAACAGACCCAGTACTTC.

This clone was detected once. The J gene is TRBJ1-1, the V gene TRBV5-5; no firm D call. The CDR3 has 13 residues. Deletions cut 4 bases from V and 2 bases from J, with 9 bases between. Germline CDR1 and CDR2: SGHKS and YYEKEE (reference sequence). The CDR3 DNA is TGTGCCAGCAGCCTGCAGAGTAACACTGAAGCTTTCTTT. Its translation: CASSLQSNTEAFF.

The chain employs TRBV7-8 and TRBJ2-4; 11 nucleotides line up with TRBD2. V dropped 5 bases and J dropped 0; count of bases not matched to a gene: 9. CDR3 length equals 18 residues. From germline, CDR1 is SGHVS and CDR2 FQNEAQ. The CDR3 sequence is CASSQPLAGGQAKNIQYF. CDR3 nucleotide sequence: TGTGCCAGCAGCCAACCCCTAGCGGGAGGACAAGCCAAAAACATTCAGTACTTC. The whole variable domain, remainder taken from reference TRBV7-8 and TRBJ2-4, is GAGVSQSPRYKVAKRGQDVALRCDPISGHVSLFWYQQALGQGPEFLTYFQNEAQLDKSGLPSDRFFAERPEGSVSTLKIQRTQQEDSAVYLCASSQPLAGGQAKNIQYFGAGTRLSVL.

V is TRBV5-5 and J is TRBJ1-6; no clear D gene. Germline-derived CDR1 and CDR2 are SGHKS and YYEKEE (reference sequence). The CDR3 runs 16 residues. V was pared by 3 bases and J by 0 bases, with 10 bases between. CDR3 sequence reads: CASSWVAGSYNSPLHF. The CDR3 DNA reads TGTGCCAGCAGCTGGGTGGCGGGCTCCTATAATTCACCCCTCCACTTT.

This sequence joins TRBV4-2 and TRBJ2-3; D is possibly TRBD2 (7 bases). V dropped 0 bases and J dropped 6 bases, with 16 bases sitting between them. The CDR3 totals 16 residues. CDR1 and CDR2 (germline): LGHNA, YNFKEQ. The CDR3 loop is CASSQEIHGGPDTQYF. DNA for the CDR3: TGTGCCAGCAGCCAAGAAATTCACGGGGGGCCCGATACGCAGTATTTT.